This record looks at one TCR beta chain sequence and its context. Antigen unknown. The sample is drawn from a study of T cell responses to AZD1222 COVID-19 vaccine. Findings of the study overall: Donors skewed white British and female; clonal diversity was possibly underestimated.

The repertoire was sequenced with immunoSEQ multiplex PCR; TCRdb's copy has only in-frame clones and lacks some. The sample shows 95,000 to 150,000 clones, roughly 92% of them seen only once. Trimming took 0 bases from V and 1 from J, leaving 13 bases between them. Germline lookup yields CDR1 SGDLS and CDR2 YYNGEE. This CDR3 spans 16 amino acids. This specimen consisted of peripheral blood, obtained on day 0 of AZD1222 vaccination. The rearrangement links TRBV9 to TRBJ1-1; perhaps TRBD1 as D (6 bases). This sequence was found in an adult in good health. For the CDR3, the DNA is TGTGCCAGCAGCGTAGCTCCGGGACATCCGAACACTGAAGCTTTCTTT. This translates into CASSVAPGHPNTEAFF.